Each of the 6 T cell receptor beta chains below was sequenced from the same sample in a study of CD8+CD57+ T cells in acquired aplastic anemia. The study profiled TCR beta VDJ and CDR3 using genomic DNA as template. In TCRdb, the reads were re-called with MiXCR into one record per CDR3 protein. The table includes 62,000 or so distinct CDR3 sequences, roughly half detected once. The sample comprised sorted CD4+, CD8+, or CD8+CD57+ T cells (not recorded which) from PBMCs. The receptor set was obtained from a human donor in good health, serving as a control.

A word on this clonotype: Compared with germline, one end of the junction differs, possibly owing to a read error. The CDR3 nucleotides are TGTGCCAGCCCGTACCTGCCTAACTATGACTACACCTTC. The encoded protein is CASPYLPNYDYTF. The chain couples TRBV3-1 to TRBJ1-2; D gene unclear. The CDR3 contains 13 residues. Germline V CDR1 and CDR2: LGHDT, YNNKEL (reference sequence). Full variable domain (remainder filled in from reference TRBV3-1 and TRBJ1-2): DTAVSQTPKYLVTQMGNDKSIKCEQNLGHDTMYWYKQDSKKFLKIMFSYNNKELIINETVPNRFSPKSPDKAHLNLHINSLELGDSAVYFCASPYLPNYDYTFGSGTRLTVV.

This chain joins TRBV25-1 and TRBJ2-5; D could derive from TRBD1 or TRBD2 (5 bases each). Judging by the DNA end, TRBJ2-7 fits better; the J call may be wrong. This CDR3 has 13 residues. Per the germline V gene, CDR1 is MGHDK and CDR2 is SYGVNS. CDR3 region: CASSWGTDYEQYF. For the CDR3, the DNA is TGTGCCAGCAGTTGGGGGACGGACTACGAGCAGTACTTC.

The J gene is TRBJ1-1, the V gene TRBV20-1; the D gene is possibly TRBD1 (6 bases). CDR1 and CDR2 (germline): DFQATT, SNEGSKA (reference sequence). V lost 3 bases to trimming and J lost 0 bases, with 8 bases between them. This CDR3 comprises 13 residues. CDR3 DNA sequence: TGCAGTGCTAGCGGGGGCTTGAACACTGAAGCTTTCTTT. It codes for CSASGGLNTEAFF.

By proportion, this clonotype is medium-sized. Written as DNA, the CDR3 is TGTGCCACCAGCAGAGTTGGGCAGGGGGGTGAAAAACTGTTTTTT. Translation: CATSRVGQGGEKLFF. The J gene is TRBJ1-4, the V gene TRBV15, with TRBD1 matching over 7 bases. Per the germline V gene, CDR1 is LNHNV and CDR2 is YYDKDF (reference sequence). Trimming at V came to 1 base and at J to 7 bases, leaving 6 bases not matched to a gene. The CDR3 extends over 15 amino acids. Supplemented by reference TRBV15 and TRBJ1-4, the full variable domain reads DAMVIQNPRYQVTQFGKPVTLSCSQTLNHNVMYWYQQKSSQAPKLLFHYYDKDFNNEADTPDNFQSRRPNTSFCFLDIRSPGLGDTAMYLCATSRVGQGGEKLFFGSGTQLSVL.

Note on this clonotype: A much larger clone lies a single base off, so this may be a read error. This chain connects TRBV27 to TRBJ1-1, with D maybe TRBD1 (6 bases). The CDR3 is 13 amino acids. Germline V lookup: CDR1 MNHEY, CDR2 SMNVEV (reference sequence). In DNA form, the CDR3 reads TGTGCCAGCAGTGCAGGGGTATACACTGAAGATTTCTTT. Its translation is CASSAGVYTEDFF.

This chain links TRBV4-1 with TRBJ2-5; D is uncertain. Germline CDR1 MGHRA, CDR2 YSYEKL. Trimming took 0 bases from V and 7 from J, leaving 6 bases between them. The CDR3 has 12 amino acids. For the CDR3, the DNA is TGCGCCAGCAGCCAAGATCGTCGGACCCAGTACTTC. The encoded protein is CASSQDRRTQYF.